A single sample is the source of the 23 T cell receptor beta chains below, sequenced in a study of type 1 regulatory T cells. MiXCR, run by TCRdb on the reads, gives a single entry per CDR3 protein. The table records approximately 42,000 distinct CDR3 sequences, 12% of them present only once. Their specific antigens are unknown. The sample taken for sequencing was cultured non-Tr1 T cells, either the whole culture or a sorted T cell fraction (not recorded which). All receptors derive from a human donor in good health.

This clonotype turned up a few times. The CDR3: CASSQMRGGMGETQYF. CDR3 DNA sequence: TGTGCCAGCAGCCAAATGCGGGGGGGCATGGGAGAGACCCAGTACTTC. The rearrangement uses TRBV7-8 and TRBJ2-5, with TRBD2 matching 9 bases. V gave up 5 bases and J gave up 4 bases; unmatched junction bases: 11. Germline CDR1 reads SGHVS; CDR2 reads FQNEAQ. The CDR3 consists of 16 residues.

By frequency in the sample, this clonotype is large (0.1 to 1%). This chain connects TRBV5-1 to TRBJ2-1; tentative D call: TRBD2 (5 bases). This CDR3 has 16 amino acids. With 0 bases removed from V and 0 bases from J, the gap between germline ends came to 10 bases. Germline values: CDR1 SGHRS, CDR2 YFSETQ. CDR3 region: CASSLELGSSYNEQFF. The CDR3 nucleotides read TGCGCCAGCAGCTTGGAATTAGGGAGCTCCTACAATGAGCAGTTCTTC.

The chain combines TRBV18 with TRBJ2-1, with no clear D. This CDR3 is built from 15 residues. Germline values: CDR1 KGHSH, CDR2 LQKENI. Trimming removed 6 bases from V and 8 bases from J, with 20 bases in between. CDR3 bases: TGTGCCAGCTCGCCGACTGCCCTATGGGTCGATGAGCAGTTCTTC. This translates into CASSPTALWVDEQFF.

Many counts were recorded for this clonotype. V and J are TRBV7-9 and TRBJ2-7; D is uncertain. Trimming took off 1 base at V and 6 bases at J, with 7 bases between the two ends. This CDR3 has 12 residues. The V gene's germline CDR1 is SEHNR and CDR2 FQNEAQ (reference sequence). The CDR3 reads CASSLESTEQYF. In nucleotides, the CDR3 is TGTGCCAGCAGCTTAGAATCAACCGAGCAGTACTTC. Supplemented by reference TRBV7-9 and TRBJ2-7, the full variable domain reads DTGVSQNPRHKITKRGQNVTFRCDPISEHNRLYWYRQTLGQGPEFLTYFQNEAQLEKSRLLSDRFSAERPKGSFSTLEIQRTEQGDSAMYLCASSLESTEQYFGPGTRLTVT.

This clonotype was detected a few times. Written as DNA, the CDR3 is TGCAGTGCCTACGGGACGGTCTCTGGAAACACCATATATTTT. Its protein product is CSAYGTVSGNTIYF. The chain employs TRBV20-1 and TRBJ1-3, with D possibly being TRBD1 (5 bases). The CDR3 is 14 residues long. Germline V gives CDR1 DFQATT, CDR2 SNEGSKA (reference sequence). The V end lost 6 bases, the J end lost 0 bases, and 12 bases lay between the germline ends.

The sample holds many counts of this clonotype. The chain combines TRBV7-9 with TRBJ1-1; D unclear. This CDR3 region has 15 residues. The ends were cut back, 5 bases at V and 1 base at J, with 14 bases in the middle. Germline loops: CDR1 SEHNR, CDR2 FQNEAQ (reference sequence). Written as DNA, the CDR3 is TGTGCCAGCAGCCCGACACGTACTGAGAACACTGAAGCTTTCTTT. Its translation is CASSPTRTENTEAFF.

This clonotype was detected once. The rearrangement uses TRBV30 and TRBJ1-1; D gene ambiguous. Germline V gene data show CDR1 as GTSNPN and CDR2 as SVGIG (reference sequence). The V gene lost 2 bases and the J gene lost 4 bases, with 14 bases spanning the gap. There are 14 residues in the CDR3. CDR3 residues: CAWSSVRIGTEAFF. CDR3 DNA sequence: TGTGCCTGGAGTTCGGTCAGGATTGGCACTGAAGCTTTCTTT.

About this clonotype itself: Germline is not matched at one junction end, which may reflect a read error. The V call is TRBV6-5, the J call TRBJ2-7, with 7 bases fitting TRBD2. The germline V gene encodes CDR1 MNHEY and CDR2 SVGAGI. The CDR3 extends over 13 amino acids. The CDR3 region has the DNA TGTGCCAGCAGCCCCACCGGACTAGTCTTTTCCGACTTC. Its protein product is CASSPTGLVFSDF.

This clonotype was picked up many times. The rearrangement uses TRBV20-1 and TRBJ2-5, with 7 bases lining up with TRBD2. Per germline, CDR1 DFQATT and CDR2 SNEGSKA (reference sequence). V was pared by 0 bases and J by 4 bases, with 2 bases of the junction left unmatched. There are 13 residues in the CDR3. CDR3 DNA: TGCAGTGCTAGAGAGGTAGCGGGAGAGACCCAGTACTTC. It yields the protein CSAREVAGETQYF.

In its sample, this clonotype was seen many times. The rearrangement links TRBV20-1 to TRBJ2-1, with D tentatively TRBD2 (5 bases). V was shortened by 4 bases and J by 0 bases, with 10 bases between the two germline ends. The CDR3 spans 14 residues. From germline, CDR1 is DFQATT and CDR2 SNEGSKA (reference sequence). This CDR3 reads CSAMGAGSYNEQFF. CDR3 sequence (DNA): TGCAGTGCTATGGGTGCGGGCTCCTACAATGAGCAGTTCTTC.

This clonotype was seen repeatedly, ten times or more. The genes are TRBV29-1 and TRBJ2-2; no clear D gene. The CDR3 spans 11 residues. Germline CDR1 and CDR2: SQVTM and ANQGSEA. V lost 8 bases and J lost 4, with 8 bases in between. The CDR3 spells CSMPGTGELFF. Here the CDR3 DNA reads TGCAGCATGCCTGGCACCGGGGAGCTGTTTTTT.

In its sample, this clonotype was seen many times. The CDR3 protein is CASSLMGSGEQFF. Here the CDR3 DNA reads TGCGCCAGCAGCTTGATGGGGTCGGGGGAGCAGTTCTTC. The chain links TRBV5-1 to TRBJ2-1; perhaps TRBD2 as D (5 bases). V was trimmed by 1 base and J by 10 bases, leaving 12 bases between them. This CDR3 comprises 13 residues. In germline, CDR1 is SGHRS, CDR2 YFSETQ.

The table lists this clonotype with a few counts. V usage is TRBV24-1 and J usage is TRBJ2-1, with 14 bases lining up with TRBD2. This CDR3 has 17 amino acids. CDR1 KGHDR and CDR2 SFDVKD come from the germline V gene. Trimming cost V 3 bases and J 7 bases; bases outside gene matches: 7. The DNA of the CDR3 is TGTGCCACCAGTGATCAAGCGACTAGCGGGAGGGCGAATGAGCAGTTCTTC. Its translation: CATSDQATSGRANEQFF.

This clonotype was observed at least ten times. This chain uses TRBV6-1 with TRBJ1-2, with D perhaps TRBD1 (5 bases). The CDR3 is 12 amino acids. The germline V gene encodes CDR1 MNHNS and CDR2 SASEGT. Trimming cost V 4 bases and J 8 bases, with 11 bases left between them. The CDR3 region has the DNA TGTGCCAGCAGTGCCCGGGACGGGGGCTACACCTTC. As protein: CASSARDGGYTF.

This clonotype was counted many times. The chain employs TRBV27 and TRBJ2-3; 8 bases map to TRBD2. The CDR3 totals 15 residues. Germline assignment: CDR1 MNHEY and CDR2 SMNVEV (reference sequence). The ends lost 8 bases at V and 6 bases at J; junction bases unmatched: 13. In DNA form, the CDR3 reads TGTGCCAGCTCCCGAGCGGGAGTCTCGTCGGATACGCAGTATTTT. This codes for CASSRAGVSSDTQYF.

The gene calls are TRBV12-3 or TRBV12-4 and TRBJ2-1; 7 positions match TRBD2. Unmatched junction bases numbered 9, after V lost 3 bases and J lost 7 bases. The CDR3 is made up of 15 amino acids. CDR3 loop: CASSFRSGVGNEQFF. In DNA form, the CDR3 reads TGTGCCAGCAGTTTCAGGAGCGGGGTAGGGAATGAGCAGTTCTTC.

This clonotype came up many times. This chain links TRBV3-1 with TRBJ2-2; D is unclear. The CDR3 covers 12 residues. The germline V and J ends were trimmed by 6 bases and 8 bases, with 10 bases remaining between them. Germline loops: CDR1 LGHDT, CDR2 YNNKEL (reference sequence). The CDR3 loop reads CASSLWAGELFF. Written as DNA, the CDR3 is TGTGCCAGCAGTCTCTGGGCTGGGGAGCTGTTTTTT.

This rearrangement joins TRBV5-1 to TRBJ2-7; 10 nucleotides match TRBD2. There are 14 residues in the CDR3. The junction had 4 bases not matched to a gene; V was cut back by 0 bases and J by 7 bases. The germline V gene has CDR1 SGHRS and CDR2 YFSETQ. In DNA form, the CDR3 reads TGCGCCAGCAGCTTGGTAGCGGGAGGCGGAGAGCAGTACTTC. Its translation is CASSLVAGGGEQYF.

This clonotype was seen at least ten times. The rearrangement links TRBV2 to TRBJ1-1; TRBD1 agrees at 7 bases. CDR3 size: 13 residues. Trimming cost V 6 bases and J 1 base; bases outside gene matches: 2. Germline lookup yields CDR1 SNHLY and CDR2 FYNNEI. The CDR3 region has the DNA TGTGCCAGCAGCAGGGGGGCGAACACTGAAGCTTTCTTT. It specifies CASSRGANTEAFF.

The chain couples TRBV20-1 to TRBJ2-3; no definite D call. The V end was cut by 7 bases, the J end by 2 bases, with 10 bases between. There are 12 residues in the CDR3. Germline-derived CDR1 and CDR2 are DFQATT and SNEGSKA (reference sequence). The CDR3 bases are TGCAGTGTACCACGTTCCACAGATACGCAGTATTTT. Residues: CSVPRSTDTQYF.

This clonotype occurred many times. The V call is TRBV2, the J call TRBJ2-2; 8 positions match TRBD1. V trimming: 7 bases; J trimming: 7 bases; junction bases outside the gene matches: 8. CDR1 and CDR2 from the germline V gene are SNHLY and FYNNEI. This CDR3 region has 14 residues. CDR3 protein: CASKAQGANGELFF. For the CDR3, the DNA is TGTGCCAGCAAGGCCCAGGGGGCAAACGGGGAGCTGTTTTTT. The complete variable domain, with remaining parts taken from reference TRBV2 and TRBJ2-2, reads EPEVTQTPSHQVTQMGQEVILRCVPISNHLYFYWYRQILGQKVEFLVSFYNNEISEKSEIFDDQFSVERPDGSNFTLKIRSTKLEDSAMYFCASKAQGANGELFFGEGSRLTVL.

The rearrangement joins TRBV18 to TRBJ2-5; D is undetermined. The CDR3 extends over 15 amino acids. In germline, CDR1 is KGHSH, CDR2 LQKENI. Deletions cut 1 base from V and 5 bases from J, with 14 bases between. CDR3 sequence reads: CASSPRMAPQETQYF. In DNA, the CDR3 is TGTGCCAGCTCACCACGGATGGCCCCCCAGGAGACCCAGTACTTC.

This sequence joins TRBV19 and TRBJ2-1; D is tentatively TRBD1 or TRBD2 (5 bases each). The CDR3 sequence is 13 residues long. CDR1 is LNHDA, CDR2 SQIVND, per germline (reference sequence). The ends were cut back, 7 bases at V and 9 bases at J, with 16 bases in the middle. The CDR3 spells CASIQGVAGEQFF. The CDR3 DNA sequence: TGTGCCAGTATCCAAGGGGTGGCGGGTGAGCAGTTCTTC.